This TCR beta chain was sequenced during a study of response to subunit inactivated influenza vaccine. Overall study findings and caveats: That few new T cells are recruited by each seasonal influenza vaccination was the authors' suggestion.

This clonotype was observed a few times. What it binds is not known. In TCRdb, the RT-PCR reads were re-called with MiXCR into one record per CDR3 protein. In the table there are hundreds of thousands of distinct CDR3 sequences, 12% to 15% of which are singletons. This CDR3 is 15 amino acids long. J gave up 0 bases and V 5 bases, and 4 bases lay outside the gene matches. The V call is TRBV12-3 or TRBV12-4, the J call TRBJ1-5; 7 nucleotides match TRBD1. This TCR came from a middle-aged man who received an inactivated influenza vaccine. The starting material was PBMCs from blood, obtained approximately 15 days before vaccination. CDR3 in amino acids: CASSGGQHSNQPQHF. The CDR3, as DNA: TGTGCCAGCAGTGGGGGACAGCATAGCAATCAGCCCCAGCATTTT.